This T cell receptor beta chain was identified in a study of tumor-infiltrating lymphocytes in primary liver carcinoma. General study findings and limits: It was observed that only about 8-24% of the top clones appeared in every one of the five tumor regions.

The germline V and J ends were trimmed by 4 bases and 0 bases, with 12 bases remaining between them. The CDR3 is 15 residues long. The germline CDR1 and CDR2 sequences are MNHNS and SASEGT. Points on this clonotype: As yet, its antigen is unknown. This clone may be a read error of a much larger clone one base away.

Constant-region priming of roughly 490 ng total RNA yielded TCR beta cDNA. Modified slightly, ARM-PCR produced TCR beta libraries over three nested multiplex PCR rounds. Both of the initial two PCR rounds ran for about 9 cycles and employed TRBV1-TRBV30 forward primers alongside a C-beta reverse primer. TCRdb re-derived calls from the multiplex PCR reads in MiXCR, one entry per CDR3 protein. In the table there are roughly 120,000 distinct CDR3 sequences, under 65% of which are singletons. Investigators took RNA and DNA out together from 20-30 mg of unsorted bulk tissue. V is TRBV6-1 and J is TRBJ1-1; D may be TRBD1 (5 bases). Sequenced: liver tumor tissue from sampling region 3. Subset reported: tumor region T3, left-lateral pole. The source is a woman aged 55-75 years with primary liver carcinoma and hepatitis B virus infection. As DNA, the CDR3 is TGTGCCAGCAGTGTCACTATACAGGTGAACACTGAAGCTTTCTTT. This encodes CASSVTIQVNTEAFF.